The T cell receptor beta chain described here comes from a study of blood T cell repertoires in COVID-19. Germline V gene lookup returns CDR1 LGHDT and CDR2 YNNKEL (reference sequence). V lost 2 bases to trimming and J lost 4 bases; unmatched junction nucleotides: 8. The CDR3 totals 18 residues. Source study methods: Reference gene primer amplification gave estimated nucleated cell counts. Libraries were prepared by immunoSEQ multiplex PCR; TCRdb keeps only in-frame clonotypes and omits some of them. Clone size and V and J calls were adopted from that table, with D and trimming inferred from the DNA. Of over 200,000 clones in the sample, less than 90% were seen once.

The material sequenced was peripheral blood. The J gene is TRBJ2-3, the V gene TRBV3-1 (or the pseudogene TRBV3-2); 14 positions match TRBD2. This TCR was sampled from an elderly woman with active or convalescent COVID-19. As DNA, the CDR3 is TGTGCCAGCAGCCAACTTAGGACTAGCGGGGGGAGCGCAGATACGCAGTATTTT. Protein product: CASSQLRTSGGSADTQYF.